The 24 T cell receptor beta chains reported below all come from one sample, sequenced in a study of T-cell memory formation after mild COVID-19. A single record per CDR3 protein comes from TCRdb applying MiXCR to the 5' RACE reads. The table lists around 200,000 distinct CDR3 sequences, around 20% of them singletons, with more than 3% in the top ten. The sequencing input was PBMCs or a T cell subset sorted from them (not recorded which). These receptors all stem from a man between 18 and 29 years old who had mild COVID-19 (a few samples of this study predate the infection). Cell type and time point are not known.

This clonotype occurred many times. The rearrangement links TRBV18 to TRBJ2-7; no firm D call. Trimming pared 6 bases from V and 0 bases from J, leaving 18 bases between. CDR3 length equals 16 residues. CDR1 is KGHSH and CDR2 is LQKENI in the germline V gene. The CDR3 reads CASSLPRGRSSYEQYF. DNA of the CDR3: TGTGCCAGCTCCCTACCACGAGGACGGAGCTCCTACGAGCAGTACTTC.

The rearrangement joins TRBV9 to TRBJ2-2; no clear D. The V gene's germline CDR1 is SGDLS and CDR2 YYNGEE. The CDR3 totals 12 residues. V gave up 2 bases and J gave up 13 bases, with 12 bases separating them. CDR3 sequence (DNA): TGTGCCAGCAGCGTGACGACCGGGCCGCTGTTTTTT. Its protein product is CASSVTTGPLFF.

This clonotype was found a few times. The chain combines TRBV11-2 with TRBJ2-3; D is undetermined. V lost 5 bases and J lost 8, with 14 bases in between. Germline values: CDR1 SGHAT, CDR2 FQNNGV. The CDR3 runs to 13 residues. The CDR3 loop reads CASSQIAGVTQYF. The CDR3 region has the DNA TGTGCCAGCAGCCAAATTGCAGGCGTTACGCAGTATTTT.

In its sample, this clonotype was seen a few times. The chain combines TRBV20-1 with TRBJ1-4; a weak D match, TRBD1 (5 bases). V lost 0 bases, J lost 7 bases, and 12 bases lay in between. Germline V gives CDR1 DFQATT, CDR2 SNEGSKA (reference sequence). The CDR3 covers 14 residues. The CDR3: CSARDPRAVEKLFF. The CDR3 DNA follows: TGCAGTGCTAGAGATCCCAGGGCAGTTGAAAAACTGTTTTTT.

The chain couples TRBV28 to TRBJ1-5; 7 bases match TRBD1. The CDR3 extends over 14 amino acids. From germline, CDR1 is MDHEN and CDR2 SYDVKM. Trimming cost V 6 bases and J 5 bases; bases outside gene matches: 7. CDR3 loop: CASRRQGWDQPQHF. As DNA, the CDR3 is TGTGCCAGCAGACGACAGGGTTGGGATCAGCCCCAGCATTTT.

This clonotype was seen ten or more times. The rearrangement joins TRBV27 to TRBJ2-7; a possible D gene is TRBD2 (5 bases). This CDR3 is built from 14 residues. Trimming shortened V by 3 bases and J by 2 bases, and 11 bases separated the two germline ends. Germline values: CDR1 MNHEY, CDR2 SMNVEV (reference sequence). The CDR3, as DNA: TGTGCCAGCAGTTTCAGAGGGCAAGCCTACGAGCAGTACTTC. Its translation: CASSFRGQAYEQYF.

This clonotype was counted many times. The chain employs TRBV12-3 or TRBV12-4 and TRBJ1-3; D gene uncertain. The length of the CDR3 is 13 residues. The V end was cut by 7 bases, the J end by 0 bases, with 7 bases between. The CDR3 region is CASTVDSGNTIYF. In DNA, the CDR3 is TGTGCCAGCACGGTGGACTCTGGAAACACCATATATTTT.

This chain links TRBV7-8 with TRBJ2-2, with TRBD1 identical over 12 bases. The germline gives CDR1 SGHVS, CDR2 FQNEAQ. The length of the CDR3 is 15 residues. V was clipped by 5 bases and J by 3 bases; unmatched bases: 1. CDR3 nucleotide sequence: TGTGCCAGCAGCGGGACAGGGGGCTACACCGGGGAGCTGTTTTTT. Residues: CASSGTGGYTGELFF.

The genes are TRBV5-6 and TRBJ1-6, with D perhaps matching TRBD1 (5 bases). The CDR3 covers 17 residues. Trimming removed 1 base at V and 7 bases at J, with 18 bases between. In germline, CDR1 is SGHDT, CDR2 YYEEEE. CDR3 sequence: CASSLNGGGGPNSPLHF. The CDR3 DNA follows: TGTGCCAGCAGCTTGAATGGGGGAGGAGGACCGAATTCACCCCTCCACTTT.

This clonotype was seen only a few times. V usage is TRBV7-2 and J usage is TRBJ1-1; no definite D call. CDR3 length: 13 amino acids. V gave up 0 bases and J gave up 7 bases, with 9 bases separating them. Germline CDR1 reads SGHTA; CDR2 reads FQGNSA. The CDR3 loop reads CASSLALKIEAFF. The DNA of the CDR3 is TGTGCCAGCAGCTTAGCGCTGAAGATTGAAGCTTTCTTT.

There are a few counts of this clonotype. The chain recombines TRBV24-1 with TRBJ2-5, with D uncertain. Germline CDR1 and CDR2: KGHDR and SFDVKD. Trimming took off 4 bases at V and 0 bases at J, with 8 bases between the two ends. CDR3 length equals 14 residues. In DNA form, the CDR3 reads TGTGCCACCAGTGAGGACCGGTACCAAGAGACCCAGTACTTC. This encodes CATSEDRYQETQYF.

As DNA, the CDR3 is TGTGCCTCCGCGGTGTGGGGTCCAGATACGCAGTATTTT. Protein product: CASAVWGPDTQYF. The chain combines TRBV10-3 with TRBJ2-3; D unclear. The V end was cut by 11 bases, the J end by 4 bases, with 16 bases between. Germline V gene data show CDR1 as ENHRY and CDR2 as SYGVKD. This CDR3 is 13 amino acids long.

The V gene is TRBV5-1, the J gene TRBJ1-1; no firm D call. Trimming took off 0 bases at V and 3 bases at J, with 9 bases between the two ends. The CDR3 is 14 amino acids. Germline V CDR1 and CDR2: SGHRS, YFSETQ. As DNA, the CDR3 is TGCGCCAGCAGCTTGGGGTGGGAAGACACTGAAGCTTTCTTT. This gives the protein CASSLGWEDTEAFF.

V is TRBV6-5 and J is TRBJ1-3; 7 bases fit TRBD1. V dropped 5 bases and J dropped 0; count of bases not matched to a gene: 4. This CDR3 contains 15 residues. The germline CDR1 and CDR2 sequences are MNHEY and SVGAGI. Here the CDR3 DNA reads TGTGCCAGCAGTATACAGGGGTACTCTGGAAACACCATATATTTT. As protein: CASSIQGYSGNTIYF.

This clonotype showed up just a few times. The CDR3 nucleotides read TGTGCCAGCAGTCCCTATGTGGACACTGAAGCTTTCTTT. Its translation: CASSPYVDTEAFF. The chain employs TRBV27 and TRBJ1-1, with D hard to call. The V end lost 5 bases, the J end lost 3 bases, and 10 bases lay between the germline ends. From germline, CDR1 is MNHEY and CDR2 SMNVEV (reference sequence). The CDR3 extends over 13 amino acids.

This clonotype came up a few times. The chain carries TRBV7-2 and TRBJ1-3, with D unclear. CDR3 length: 16 residues. The germline V gene encodes CDR1 SGHTA and CDR2 FQGNSA. V was shortened by 3 bases and J by 0 bases, with 12 bases between the two germline ends. The CDR3, as DNA: TGTGCCAGCAGCTTTGTGCCGGCCAGCTCTGGAAACACCATATATTTT. Protein: CASSFVPASSGNTIYF.

This clonotype turned up a few times. The junction differs from germline at one of its ends, possibly a read error. The rearrangement joins TRBV7-7 to TRBJ2-3; D not certain. This CDR3 has 14 residues. CDR1 and CDR2 from the germline V gene are SSHAT and FNYEAQ (reference sequence). The CDR3 is CASSLSMGTDTQYF. CDR3 nucleotide sequence: TGTGCTAGCAGCTTATCCATGGGCACAGATACGCAGTATTTT.

This clonotype occurred a few times. Here the CDR3 DNA reads TGCGCCAGTACCCAGGGGGCTGTGACCGGGGAGCTGTTTTTT. It translates to CASTQGAVTGELFF. V and J are TRBV5-1 and TRBJ2-2; 8 nucleotides match TRBD1. Germline V gene lookup returns CDR1 SGHRS and CDR2 YFSETQ. This CDR3 spans 14 amino acids. J lost 5 bases, V lost 8 bases, and 8 bases had no gene match.

The chain couples TRBV4-2 to TRBJ1-4, with a possible D match to TRBD1 (5 bases). V gave up 0 bases and J gave up 0 bases, with 8 bases separating them. Germline V gene lookup returns CDR1 LGHNA and CDR2 YNFKEQ. The CDR3 length is 16 residues. The CDR3 DNA is TGTGCCAGCAGCCAAGACGGGGGAGCAACTAATGAAAAACTGTTTTTT. This encodes CASSQDGGATNEKLFF.

This clonotype was observed at least ten times. This chain connects TRBV5-1 to TRBJ2-3; 14 nucleotides match TRBD2. V was pared by 1 base and J by 4 bases, with 5 bases of the junction left unmatched. The length of the CDR3 is 17 residues. Germline assignment: CDR1 SGHRS and CDR2 YFSETQ. CDR3: CASSLWGLAGDADTQYF. CDR3 in DNA: TGCGCCAGCAGCTTGTGGGGACTAGCGGGGGACGCAGATACGCAGTATTTT. The variable domain in full, with the rest retrieved from reference TRBV5-1 and TRBJ2-3, is KAGVTQTPRYLIKTRGQQVTLSCSPISGHRSVSWYQQTPGQGLQFLFEYFSETQRNKGNFPGRFSGRQFSNSRSEMNVSTLELGDSALYLCASSLWGLAGDADTQYFGPGTRLTVL.

The chain links TRBV5-6 to TRBJ1-1, with 9 bases aligning to TRBD1. CDR1 is SGHDT, CDR2 YYEEEE, per germline. Trimming took 4 bases from V and 6 from J; bases not matched to a gene: 13. The length of the CDR3 is 16 residues. CDR3 protein: CASSHKGQGRVAEAFF. CDR3 bases: TGTGCCAGCAGCCATAAGGGACAGGGAAGAGTCGCTGAAGCTTTCTTT.

The V call is TRBV11-2, the J call TRBJ2-3, with a possible D match to TRBD2 (5 bases). The CDR3 sequence is 14 residues long. V lost 3 bases, J lost 6 bases, and 13 bases lay in between. Looked up from germline, CDR1 is SGHAT and CDR2 is FQNNGV. CDR3 coding DNA: TGTGCCAGCAGCTTTCGTGGGAGCTCCGATACGCAGTATTTT. Translating gives CASSFRGSSDTQYF.

The rearrangement uses TRBV20-1 and TRBJ1-5; possibly TRBD1 for D (5 bases). CDR1 is DFQATT, CDR2 SNEGSKA, per germline (reference sequence). The CDR3 is 15 amino acids. Trimming pared 5 bases from V and 0 bases from J, leaving 14 bases between. The CDR3 DNA sequence: TGCAGTGCTGGGGCAGGGCCTTATAGCAATCAGCCCCAGCATTTT. Translated, it gives CSAGAGPYSNQPQHF.

There are a few counts of this clonotype. The rearrangement links TRBV20-1 to TRBJ2-2; 7 bases match TRBD1. The V gene's germline CDR1 is DFQATT and CDR2 SNEGSKA (reference sequence). Unmatched junction bases numbered 7, after V lost 6 bases and J lost 3 bases. The CDR3 consists of 14 residues. The CDR3: CSALRDRYTGELFF. The DNA for the CDR3 is TGCAGTGCCCTCCGGGACAGATACACCGGGGAGCTGTTTTTT.